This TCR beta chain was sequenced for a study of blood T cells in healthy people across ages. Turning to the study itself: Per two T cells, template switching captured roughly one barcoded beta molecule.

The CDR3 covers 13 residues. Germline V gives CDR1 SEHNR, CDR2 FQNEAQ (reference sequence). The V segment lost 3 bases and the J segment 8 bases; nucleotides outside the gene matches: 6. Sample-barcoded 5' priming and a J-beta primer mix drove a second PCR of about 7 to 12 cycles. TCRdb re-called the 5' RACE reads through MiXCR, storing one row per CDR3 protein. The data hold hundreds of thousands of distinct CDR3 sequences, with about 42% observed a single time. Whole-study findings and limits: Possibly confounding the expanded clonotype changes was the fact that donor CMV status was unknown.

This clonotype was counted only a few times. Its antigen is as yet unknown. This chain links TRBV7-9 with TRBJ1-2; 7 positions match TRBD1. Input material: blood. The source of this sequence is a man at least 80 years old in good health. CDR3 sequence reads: CASSLGATGGYTF. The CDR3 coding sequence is TGTGCCAGCAGCTTGGGGGCGACAGGGGGCTACACCTTC.